By proportion, the clone carrying this T cell receptor beta chain is medium-sized (0.01 to 0.1%). Its matching antigen is unknown. TCRdb passed the RT-PCR reads through MiXCR, listing each CDR3 protein once. This sample has some 500,000 distinct CDR3 sequences, with more than 15% found just once. This entry is derived from a study of response to subunit inactivated influenza vaccine. Broader study findings: A suggestion made by the authors is that each seasonal influenza vaccination recruits few new T cells.

Trimming removed 3 bases from V and 3 bases from J; junction bases left unmatched: 18. CDR3 length: 18 residues. CDR1 and CDR2 from the germline V gene are DFQATT and SNEGSKA (reference sequence). The chain joins TRBV20-1 to TRBJ2-3; 7 bases agree with TRBD2. The sequence was obtained from a man between 50 and 75 years old who received an inactivated influenza vaccine. The specimen was CD4+ T cells sorted from PBMCs, collected less than 25 months after vaccination. CDR3 sequence: CSARKTGGTTLGTDTQYF. In DNA, the CDR3 is TGCAGTGCTAGGAAAACAGGAGGGACTACCTTAGGTACAGATACGCAGTATTTT.